What follows are 32 T cell receptor beta chains derived from one specimen sequenced in a study of radiotherapy plus CTLA-4 blockade in lung cancer. Here immunoSEQ multiplex PCR was the method, and the copy in TCRdb shows in-frame clones only, minus some. In the table there are around 82,000 clones, more than 80% of which are singletons. The source material was peripheral blood, sampled from a patient treated with radiotherapy plus ipilimumab. These receptors all come from a human donor with non-small cell lung cancer who had stable disease on radiotherapy plus ipilimumab.

This clone is medium-sized in the sample. The V call is TRBV7-8, the J call TRBJ2-2, with D tentatively TRBD1 (6 bases). Germline V gene data show CDR1 as SGHVS and CDR2 as FQNEAQ. Trimming cost V 5 bases and J 10 bases, with 20 bases left between them. CDR3 size: 15 residues. The CDR3 DNA follows: TGTGCCAGCAGCCCCGGGACAACGGACATCTCGGAGCTGTTTTTT. Residues: CASSPGTTDISELFF.

This chain links TRBV9 with TRBJ2-5; 7 positions agree with TRBD2. After removal of 0 bases from V and 5 bases from J, the junction contained 7 bases not matched to a gene. The CDR3 length is 15 residues. Germline V gene lookup returns CDR1 SGDLS and CDR2 YYNGEE. CDR3 nucleotides: TGTGCCAGCAGCGTAGGGGGAGGGAGGGCGGAGACCCAGTACTTC. Translated: CASSVGGGRAETQYF.

The CDR3 here is CASSLTRNEQFF. The CDR3 nucleotides are TGTGCCAGCAGCTTAACCCGGAATGAGCAGTTCTTC. The V gene is TRBV11-3, the J gene TRBJ2-1; D is uncertain. Germline assignment: CDR1 SGHNT and CDR2 YENEEA. The V and J ends lost 2 bases and 7 bases respectively, with 6 bases between them. The CDR3 has 12 amino acids.

This rearrangement joins TRBV6-1 to TRBJ1-6; the D is unclear. V was shortened by 4 bases and J by 4 bases, with 20 bases between the two germline ends. Germline V lookup: CDR1 MNHNS, CDR2 SASEGT. The CDR3 spans 18 residues. As DNA, the CDR3 is TGTGCCAGCAGTGCCGACTTAACTATGAAAAATTATAATTCACCCCTCCACTTT. It codes for CASSADLTMKNYNSPLHF.

The chain links TRBV11-2 to TRBJ1-6; no definite D call. Trimming left V 5 bases short and J 15 bases short, with 14 bases between. CDR3 length: 12 residues. The V gene's germline CDR1 is SGHAT and CDR2 FQNNGV. CDR3 bases: TGTGCCAGCAGCAGAGAAGGACGCCGCCTCCACTTT. This translates into CASSREGRRLHF.

This clone was found once. The rearrangement links TRBV18 to TRBJ1-1, with 8 bases aligning to TRBD1. Germline trimming cut 5 bases from V and 1 base from J; bases unmatched to any gene: 6. Germline values: CDR1 KGHSH, CDR2 LQKENI. CDR3 length: 15 residues. CDR3 bases: TGTGCCAGCTCAGAATATGGACAGGGGAACACTGAAGCTTTCTTT. Its translation: CASSEYGQGNTEAFF.

The chain is built from TRBV29-1 and TRBJ1-4; TRBD1 matches 7 bases. After removal of 5 bases from V and 5 bases from J, the junction contained 5 bases not matched to a gene. This CDR3 has 13 amino acids. Germline CDR1 reads SQVTM; CDR2 reads ANQGSEA. The CDR3 is CSVRDSPNEKLFF. The DNA for the CDR3 is TGCAGCGTTCGGGACAGCCCGAATGAAAAACTGTTTTTT. Full variable domain (missing parts from reference TRBV29-1 and TRBJ1-4): SAVISQKPSRDICQRGTSLTIQCQVDSQVTMMFWYRQQPGQSLTLIATANQGSEATYESGFVIDKFPISRPNLTFSTLTVSNMSPEDSSIYLCSVRDSPNEKLFFGSGTQLSVL.

About this clone itself: The germline gene is not matched at one end of the junction; a read error may be the cause. V usage is TRBV2 and J usage is TRBJ2-7; 8 bases align to TRBD1. The CDR3 totals 11 residues. Per the germline V gene, CDR1 is SNHLY and CDR2 is FYNNEI. The CDR3 nucleotides are TGTGCCAGCAGCCGAGACAGGGGCTTAGACTTC. It specifies CASSRDRGLDF.

The chain employs TRBV10-3 and TRBJ1-5; the D gene is possibly TRBD1 (5 bases). The V end was cut by 5 bases, the J end by 6 bases, with 11 bases between. CDR1 is ENHRY, CDR2 SYGVKD, per germline. The length of the CDR3 is 13 residues. DNA of the CDR3: TGTGCCATCAGTCAGGGTCGGGGTCAGCCCCAGCATTTT. It yields the protein CAISQGRGQPQHF.

Here the CDR3 reads CASSLGGVDQPQHF. The CDR3 DNA is TGTGCCAGCAGCTTGGGGGGGGTTGATCAGCCCCAGCATTTT. The chain carries TRBV5-4 and TRBJ1-5; D might be TRBD1 (5 bases). The germline CDR1 and CDR2 sequences are SGHNT and YYREEE (reference sequence). There are 14 residues in the CDR3. The V gene lost 0 bases and the J gene lost 5 bases, with 9 bases spanning the gap.

A few counts support this clone. The chain carries TRBV9 and TRBJ2-7, with 14 bases identical to TRBD2. The CDR3 covers 15 residues. In germline, CDR1 is SGDLS, CDR2 YYNGEE. The junction had 2 bases not matched to a gene; V was cut back by 0 bases and J by 6 bases. CDR3 sequence reads: CASSVDGTSGSEQYF. The DNA for the CDR3 is TGTGCCAGCAGCGTAGACGGGACTAGCGGGAGCGAGCAGTACTTC.

The J gene is TRBJ2-2, the V gene TRBV4-1; TRBD1 is a possible D gene (6 bases). With 2 bases removed from V and 5 bases from J, the gap between germline ends came to 12 bases. The CDR3 is 15 amino acids. Germline V CDR1 and CDR2: MGHRA, YSYEKL. Here the CDR3 reads CASSQPTGRTGELFF. CDR3 in DNA: TGCGCCAGCAGCCAACCTACAGGGAGAACCGGGGAGCTGTTTTTT.

The V gene is TRBV7-2, the J gene TRBJ2-1; no definite D call. This CDR3 region has 15 residues. Looked up from germline, CDR1 is SGHTA and CDR2 is FQGNSA. V lost 4 bases to trimming and J lost 8 bases, with 18 bases between them. As DNA, the CDR3 is TGTGCCAGCAGCTCTCCGAGTCGACTTCATGATGAGCAGTTCTTC. As protein: CASSSPSRLHDEQFF.

This sequence joins TRBV2 and TRBJ2-3; D is uncertain. The length of the CDR3 is 13 residues. V was pared by 8 bases and J by 2 bases, with 11 bases between. Germline CDR1 SNHLY, CDR2 FYNNEI. CDR3 sequence reads: CASRRALTDTQYF. DNA of the CDR3: TGTGCCAGCCGACGGGCCCTCACAGATACGCAGTATTTT. Full variable domain (outside the CDR3, taken from reference TRBV2 and TRBJ2-3): EPEVTQTPSHQVTQMGQEVILRCVPISNHLYFYWYRQILGQKVEFLVSFYNNEISEKSEIFDDQFSVERPDGSNFTLKIRSTKLEDSAMYFCASRRALTDTQYFGPGTRLTVL.

This rearrangement joins TRBV7-8 to TRBJ1-1; 8 bases fit TRBD1. Germline trimming cut 5 bases from V and 1 base from J; bases unmatched to any gene: 6. CDR3 length: 15 amino acids. Germline V gene data show CDR1 as SGHVS and CDR2 as FQNEAQ. CDR3 in DNA: TGTGCCAGCAGCAAAGGGGGACAGGCGAACACTGAAGCTTTCTTT. It yields the protein CASSKGGQANTEAFF. Together with reference TRBV7-8 and TRBJ1-1, the CDR3 gives the full variable domain: GAGVSQSPRYKVAKRGQDVALRCDPISGHVSLFWYQQALGQGPEFLTYFQNEAQLDKSGLPSDRFFAERPEGSVSTLKIQRTQQEDSAVYLCASSKGGQANTEAFFGQGTRLTVV.

CDR3 in DNA: TGTGCCAGCAGCTTAGAAGGGAGGGTCGCCGGGGAGCTGTTTTTT. This encodes CASSLEGRVAGELFF. This rearrangement joins TRBV11-3 to TRBJ2-2; 7 nucleotides agree with TRBD2. Germline CDR1 SGHNT, CDR2 YENEEA. This CDR3 has 15 residues. The ends lost 0 bases at V and 6 bases at J; junction bases unmatched: 4.

This chain links TRBV19 with TRBJ1-6; weak D call: TRBD1 (5 bases). Germline V CDR1 and CDR2: LNHDA, SQIVND (reference sequence). This CDR3 contains 14 residues. Trimming took off 7 bases at V and 10 bases at J, with 17 bases between the two ends. The CDR3 region has the DNA TGTGCCAGTAATGATCATCAGGGTATCTCACCCCTCCACTTT. Its translation: CASNDHQGISPLHF.

This chain links TRBV7-9 with TRBJ2-1, with D hard to call. Per the germline V gene, CDR1 is SEHNR and CDR2 is FQNEAQ (reference sequence). V was cut by 10 bases and J by 5 bases, with 18 bases left in between. This CDR3 has 14 amino acids. CDR3 amino acids: CATLPPRSNNEQFF. DNA for the CDR3: TGTGCCACCCTGCCCCCGCGGAGCAACAATGAGCAGTTCTTC.

This chain uses TRBV27 with TRBJ1-2; TRBD1 matches 8 bases. Germline-derived CDR1 and CDR2 are MNHEY and SMNVEV (reference sequence). CDR3 length: 15 amino acids. V shed 3 bases and J 4 bases; nucleotides not matched to a gene: 7. The DNA of the CDR3 is TGTGCCAGCAGTTTGGGGACAGGCCAGCTCTATGGCTACACCTTC. It is translated as CASSLGTGQLYGYTF.

The rearrangement uses TRBV4-1 and TRBJ1-3; D is uncertain. CDR3 length: 14 amino acids. Germline V lookup: CDR1 MGHRA, CDR2 YSYEKL. Trimming pared 4 bases from V and 0 bases from J, leaving 7 bases between. The CDR3 loop reads CASSLSGSGNTIYF. CDR3 DNA sequence: TGCGCCAGCAGCCTATCAGGCTCTGGAAACACCATATATTTT.

J is TRBJ2-2 and V is TRBV10-2, with 14 bases identical to TRBD2. Germline V lookup: CDR1 WSHSY, CDR2 SAAADI. The CDR3 covers 18 residues. The V segment lost 7 bases and the J segment 2 bases; nucleotides outside the gene matches: 9. The CDR3 sequence is CASIRPGLAGANTGELFF. Here the CDR3 DNA reads TGCGCCAGCATTCGACCGGGACTAGCGGGGGCCAACACCGGGGAGCTGTTTTTT.

The chain recombines TRBV19 with TRBJ2-7; maybe TRBD2 (5 bases). Trimming took 2 bases from V and 2 from J, leaving 10 bases between them. CDR1 and CDR2 (germline): LNHDA, SQIVND (reference sequence). The CDR3 is made up of 14 amino acids. The CDR3 spells CASSITRQAYEQYF. CDR3 nucleotides: TGTGCCAGTAGTATAACTAGGCAAGCCTACGAGCAGTACTTC.

The gene calls are TRBV5-1 and TRBJ2-1; 9 positions match TRBD1. This CDR3 comprises 20 residues. The trim removed 0 bases at V and 4 bases at J, leaving 17 bases unmatched. The germline V gene encodes CDR1 SGHRS and CDR2 YFSETQ. For the CDR3, the DNA is TGCGCCAGCAGCTTGGGGCGGAACAGGGGAAAGACAGGGGGATACAATGAGCAGTTCTTC. The encoded protein is CASSLGRNRGKTGGYNEQFF.

This chain links TRBV5-1 with TRBJ2-1; the D call may be TRBD1 or TRBD2 (6 bases each). The germline V gene encodes CDR1 SGHRS and CDR2 YFSETQ. V dropped 2 bases and J dropped 8 bases, with 17 bases sitting between them. The length of the CDR3 is 15 residues. The CDR3 loop is CASSFQGKSGDEQFF. The CDR3 DNA reads TGCGCCAGCAGCTTTCAGGGGAAGTCGGGGGATGAGCAGTTCTTC.

The genes are TRBV30 and TRBJ1-4, with D possibly being TRBD1 (5 bases). The CDR3 is 14 residues long. With 5 bases removed from V and 8 bases from J, the gap between germline ends came to 18 bases. From germline, CDR1 is GTSNPN and CDR2 SVGIG (reference sequence). CDR3 protein: CAWGRPGPGEKLFF. As DNA, the CDR3 is TGTGCCTGGGGTAGACCGGGACCGGGGGAAAAACTGTTTTTT.

The chain has TRBV6-5 and TRBJ1-6; 7 bases are a match to TRBD1. The CDR3 spans 15 residues. The V and J ends lost 7 bases and 5 bases, in that order; junction bases with no gene match: 8. The germline V gene encodes CDR1 MNHEY and CDR2 SVGAGI. For the CDR3, the DNA is TGTGCCAGCAACTTACAGGGGTCGGATAATTCACCCCTCCACTTT. This gives the protein CASNLQGSDNSPLHF.

The gene calls are TRBV27 and TRBJ2-7; maybe TRBD2 (6 bases). Germline V lookup: CDR1 MNHEY, CDR2 SMNVEV (reference sequence). The CDR3 is 18 residues long. Trimming left V 0 bases short and J 5 bases short, with 23 bases between. CDR3 sequence reads: CASSLSDIAGSRADEQYF. The CDR3 coding sequence is TGTGCCAGCAGTTTATCGGATATCGCGGGGTCCAGGGCGGACGAGCAGTACTTC.

This sequence joins TRBV4-2 and TRBJ2-3, with TRBD2 identical over 12 bases. Germline CDR1 reads LGHNA; CDR2 reads YNFKEQ. CDR3 length equals 18 residues. Losses at the gene ends were 0 bases for V and 2 bases for J; bases not matched to a gene: 6. The CDR3 sequence: CASSQEPASGRVTDTQYF. CDR3 coding DNA: TGTGCCAGCAGCCAAGAACCGGCTAGCGGGAGGGTCACAGATACGCAGTATTTT.

This chain links TRBV19 with TRBJ2-5, with TRBD1 matching 9 bases. The last part of the DNA fits TRBJ2-7 better; the J call may be wrong. The CDR3 runs to 14 residues. Per germline, CDR1 LNHDA and CDR2 SQIVND (reference sequence). CDR3 sequence (DNA): TGTGCCAGTAAGTTGGGACAGGGCCTCTACGAGCAGTACTTC. This encodes CASKLGQGLYEQYF.

The CDR3 loop is CASRSGTNSQETQYF. CDR3 sequence (DNA): TGTGCCAGCAGGTCCGGGACTAACTCCCAAGAGACCCAGTACTTC. V usage is TRBV7-9 and J usage is TRBJ2-5, with 7 positions matching TRBD2. Trimming took 6 bases from V and 1 from J; bases not matched to a gene: 8. Germline V gene data show CDR1 as SEHNR and CDR2 as FQNEAQ (reference sequence). This CDR3 region has 15 residues.

The rearrangement links TRBV15 to TRBJ1-5, with TRBD1 as a possible D gene (5 bases). CDR3 size: 15 residues. Germline V gene sequence: CDR1 LNHNV, CDR2 YYDKDF (reference sequence). The V and J ends lost 0 bases and 7 bases respectively, with 13 bases between them. The CDR3 DNA reads TGTGCCACCAGCAGAGATAAGGGGATTGTACAGCCCCAGCATTTT. Its translation is CATSRDKGIVQPQHF.

This clone has a handful of counts. V is TRBV27 and J is TRBJ1-2, with TRBD1 matching 7 bases. Germline V gene lookup returns CDR1 MNHEY and CDR2 SMNVEV (reference sequence). V lost 1 base and J lost 6; bases outside the gene matches: 8. CDR3 length: 15 amino acids. Here the CDR3 reads CASSLWAGGRDGYTF. The CDR3 DNA is TGTGCCAGCAGTTTATGGGCAGGGGGTAGGGATGGCTACACCTTC.